This T cell receptor beta chain was retrieved from a study of cytomegalovirus exposure and HLA in healthy donors (TCRdb year 2017). For the wider study: According to an earlier analysis of 587 of the donors, some 180 million T cells yielded roughly 110 million unique TCR beta sequences and 276 Gb of sequence data. Genome-wide SNP genotypes for about 65% of the 666 donors were used in a later genetic analysis, which treated that subset as a discovery cohort. Among roughly 400 genotyped donors of the cohort, an average of approximately 240,000 unique TCR beta nucleotide sequences was sequenced per donor, of which about 18% were non-productive. Rather than using new phenotypic data, the later analysis identified candidate immune exposures from TCR beta sequences and from how often those sequences occurred across donors. Typing coverage differed by locus: A, B, C, DRB1 and DQB1 were typed in roughly 629-630 donors, DQA1 in 500 to 550, DPA1 in some 570, and DPB1 in just under 490. An early release that covered roughly 600 HLA-typed donors contained about 300 gigabases of sequencing data and tens of millions of unique TCR sequences. To decide whether each TCR beta V gene segment behaved as functional or pseudogenic, an earlier analysis of fewer than 750 of the donors relied on high-throughput TCR beta sequencing. Donor age, sex, ethnicity and CMV serostatus were compiled together with the repertoire data. Along with the approximately 600-subject first cohort, a separate validation cohort of over a hundred different subjects was used. To predict cytomegalovirus infection status, the study combined high-throughput TCR immunosequencing, statistical association of individual TCRs with disease status, and machine learning. The study profiled the T cell repertoires of 500 to 800 subjects by immunosequencing and related them to cytomegalovirus serostatus. All discovery cohort repertoires had been generated on a single sequencing platform. Of the roughly 400 genotyped donors, 70% to 90% were placed in the genetic ancestry cluster associated with self-reported Caucasian donors. The study aimed to test whether signatures of past pathogen exposure could be identified by cataloging public T cell receptors. A few DR-DQ haplotypes were handled as single units for association and clustering because linkage in the cohort was strong. A later analysis re-analyzed previously published TCR beta repertoires from roughly 690 donors and added high-resolution HLA genotyping to study TCR occurrence patterns. Class I and class II HLA loci were covered by the typing at four-digit resolution. Points the paper makes about the study in general: A further reported finding was that TCR beta sequences accurately predicted the HLA-A and HLA-B alleles for most subjects in the first cohort. Compared with equally common non-associated chains, HLA-associated TCR beta chains in a later analysis were more clonally expanded and had lower generation probabilities. The authors suggested that the approach could potentially be generalized to other disease states and immunological phenotypes. The cohort was sequenced for TCR beta chains only, and without alpha or paired-chain data the features that could be detected were limited. According to a later analysis, most CMV-associated TCR beta chains appeared to be HLA-restricted, and the HLA associations seemed to be driven largely by CMV exposure. Because HLA typing was missing for some donors at each locus, association tests included only the typed subset. Roughly uniform sequencing depth across donors was assumed in presence/absence analyses, although this assumption may not hold. In an earlier analysis of some 500 of the donors, most TCR beta V segments appeared in productive rearrangements about 87% or about 30% of the time, broadly matching IMGT annotations. Linkage disequilibrium might explain the correlated functional status among segregating V segments, but an unknown experimental factor could not be ruled out. At a false discovery rate of 0.05, a later analysis linked 16,000 or so TCR beta sequences to specific HLA alleles. A group of highly shared sequence variants was considered likely to be a technical artifact of the sequencing pipeline. Immune exposure information for the cohort was limited to CMV serostatus. In vitro tests confirmed that a few of the cytomegalovirus-associated TCR beta chains recognize cytomegalovirus antigens. Strong co-occurrence of HLA alleles, especially DR and DQ, made assigning TCR associations to individual alleles difficult. An association between a missense DCLRE1C variant and V-gene and J-gene trimming of TCR beta chains was found in a later genetic analysis and replicated in an independent cohort. While some public TCRs were present in many individuals, most TCR sequences turned up only very rarely across donors. The study listed over 150 TCR beta chains as associated with cytomegalovirus. A later analysis found that TCR association rates varied across HLA loci, with DRB1 alleles showing the most associated TCRs and HLA-C alleles the fewest. A later analysis reported that several top co-occurrence clusters appeared linked to parvovirus B19, influenza, CMV and Epstein-Barr virus. The earlier analysis of about 600 of the donors excluded around 17 rarely observed V segments, including chromosome 9 orphons, because counts were too low. According to a later genetic analysis, donors in an Asian-associated ancestry cluster had fewer N-insertions in productive TCRs than the roughly 700-donor mean. In both the original and validation cohorts, the classifier was reported to diagnose cytomegalovirus status with high specificity and sensitivity. Because the 87-base-pair reads could not distinguish some IMGT-functional V segments, including TRBV6-2 and TRBV6-3, those segments were excluded.

Trimming costs V 7 bases and J 0 bases, and their ends lie 9 bases apart. From the cysteine up to the phenylalanine, the CDR3 has a length of 14 residues. The retained sequence is limited to the CDR3, 42 bases, with the frame set at the first base. As encoded in the germline V gene, CDR1 is SNHLY while CDR2 is FYNNEI. Library prep was done by the immunoSEQ multiplex PCR assay. The multiplex PCR relied on a mix of 60 forward primers for TCR Vbeta segments and 13 reverse primers for TCR Jbeta segments. A multiplex PCR assay on genomic DNA amplified the CDR3 region of rearranged TCR beta genes. Amplified TCR beta libraries were sequenced as 87-base-pair reads on the Illumina HiSeq System. Under the source paper's analysis protocol: Across the 600 to 700 repertoires, a later analysis counted tens of millions of unique TCR beta chains, roughly 11 million of which were shared by at least two donors. To remove PCR and sequencing errors, raw reads were error-corrected and collapsed into unique sequences using a nearest-neighbor algorithm that merged closely related sequences. To assign V, D and J gene segments, CDR3 sequences were aligned to IMGT reference sequences. Each retained sequence needed at least a six-nucleotide match to both a V gene segment and a J gene segment. A rearrangement was called productive if the CDR3 had no stop codons and remained in frame with V and J, and every other rearrangement was called non-productive. Following IMGT convention, CDR3 was defined as the stretch from the second conserved V-encoded cysteine up to the conserved J-encoded phenylalanine. In an earlier analysis of 500 to 650 of the donors, sequences lacking an unambiguous match to a single V gene segment were excluded. In an earlier analysis of almost 600 of the donors, a V segment was called functional when productive rearrangements were above 56.7%, and segregating when the standard deviation between donors exceeded 5%. A statistical classification framework was built for diagnosing cytomegalovirus status from the catalog of TCR beta chain sequences. In a later analysis, V and J genes were assigned by comparing TCR nucleotide sequences against IMGT/GENE-DB human TR gene sequences. In a later analysis, CDR3 sequences and most-parsimonious VDJ recombination scenarios were assigned using the TCRdist pipeline. In a later analysis, each TCR beta chain was defined by its CDR3 amino acid sequence together with its V-gene family, and reads lacking a unique V-gene family were excluded. In a later analysis, a few hundred highly shared, low-generation-probability nucleotide sequences were removed to address suspected cross-contamination and a sequencing artifact. A later analysis calculated a clonal expansion index for each public chain from normalized within-repertoire ranks of inferred template counts. In a later analysis, generation probabilities were computed with a VDJ recombination model fitted to out-of-frame rearrangements, and the resulting probabilities were checked against IGoR. In a later analysis, hypergeometric tests were used to score TCR-TCR, TCR-HLA and TCR-CMV co-occurrence, with a repertoire-size bias correction applied to TCR pairs. False discovery rates were estimated in a later analysis by permuting HLA or CMV assignments 20 times. In a later analysis, co-occurring TCRs were grouped using DBSCAN, and TCRdist sequence similarity was added for clustering within HLA-allele-positive subsets. Co-occurrence clustering excluded repertoires with fewer than 30,000 or more than 120,000 public chains, plus five with anomalous nucleotide sharing. TCRdb obtained this table from immuneACCESS and retained in-frame rearrangements with V and J assigned. These tables miss some clones; where compared with another copy, unresolved V genes account for less than half of the shortfall, and the remainder is unexplained. Clone size and V and J calls were adopted from that table, with D and trimming inferred from the DNA. Present in this sample are hundreds of thousands of clones, 78% of which were seen just once. Of the sample, less than 4.5% is held by the ten largest clones.

About this clone: Its cognate antigen has yet to be identified. The input lacks base qualities; no much larger clone sits a single base away.

In total, 500 to 700 healthy bone marrow donors made up the cohort. Cohort members were all nominally healthy when sampled, although unrecorded immune exposures were likely present. The donor was CMV seronegative and belonged to the group of roughly 330 seronegative cohort members. Each donor provided a peripheral blood sample, and peripheral blood mononuclear cells were used for TCR beta sequencing. The Qiagen DNeasy Blood Extraction Kit was used to extract genomic DNA from the blood cell samples. The sequenced material came from PBMCs. The source of this sequence is a male donor in good health and CMV-seronegative. The chain employs TRBV2 and TRBJ1-4; the D gene cannot be named for sure. The CDR3 reads as follows: CASTREATNEKLFF. The sequence in DNA is TGTGCCAGCACGAGGGAGGCAACTAATGAAAAACTGTTTTTT. The CDR3 plus the reference TRBV2 and TRBJ1-4 genes for the other parts give the full variable domain: EPEVTQTPSHQVTQMGQEVILRCVPISNHLYFYWYRQILGQKVEFLVSFYNNEISEKSEIFDDQFSVERPDGSNFTLKIRSTKLEDSAMYFCASTREATNEKLFFGSGTQLSVL.